This is a list of T cell receptor beta chains from one sample in a study of early T cells in non-severe SARS-CoV-2 infection. TCRdb itself ran the 5' RACE reads through MiXCR, one entry per CDR3 protein. Among roughly 110,000 distinct CDR3 sequences, 8.5% to 14% were seen once, and the ten largest hold more than 6.5%. The sequencing sample was made of whole blood. These receptors were obtained from an adult who was a healthcare worker with PCR-confirmed SARS-CoV-2 infection or an uninfected control (not recorded which). Each CDR3 is given without its conserved first and last residue. Fields, in order: V gene, D gene, J gene, CDR3 protein. A D gene is named only where the DNA matches it firmly.

V: TRBV2; D: -; J: TRBJ2-1; CDR3: ASSEMGEQF
V: TRBV18; D: -; J: TRBJ2-3; CDR3: ASSPQHDTQY
V: TRBV2; D: -; J: TRBJ1-4; CDR3: ASRGQTANEKLF
V: TRBV29-1; D: -; J: TRBJ2-7; CDR3: SARTASSYEQY
V: TRBV25-1; D: -; J: TRBJ1-1; CDR3: ASSVDSDTEAF
V: TRBV18; D: -; J: TRBJ1-1; CDR3: ASSPRTHGREDTEAF
V: TRBV28; D: -; J: TRBJ2-2; CDR3: ASSIRDGELF
V: TRBV5-8; D: -; J: TRBJ2-7; CDR3: ASSPGGPGEQY
V: TRBV3-1; D: -; J: TRBJ2-7; CDR3: ASSQMAGTYEQY
V: TRBV9; D: -; J: TRBJ2-2; CDR3: ASSRDFYTGELF
V: TRBV30; D: -; J: TRBJ1-1; CDR3: AWETGMNTEAF
V: TRBV5-4; D: -; J: TRBJ2-1; CDR3: ASSPFDSYNEQF
V: TRBV4-3; D: -; J: TRBJ1-6; CDR3: ASSQDWSSYNSPLH
V: TRBV12-3/TRBV12-4; D: -; J: TRBJ1-1; CDR3: ASSFSMRSEAF
V: TRBV29-1; D: -; J: TRBJ2-6; CDR3: SVSLSGANVLT
V: TRBV6-2/TRBV6-3; D: -; J: TRBJ1-3; CDR3: ASSSLGVQPRYTIY